This T cell receptor (beta chain) was sequenced for a study of T cell changes during pregnancy in multiple sclerosis. Libraries were prepared by immunoSEQ multiplex PCR; TCRdb keeps only in-frame clonotypes and omits some of them. The sample comprises about 35,000 clones, about 92% of which are singletons, and roughly 0.41% rests with the top ten. The V and J ends lost 4 bases and 3 bases, in that order; junction bases with no gene match: 3. This CDR3 contains 13 residues. The V gene's germline CDR1 is SQVTM and CDR2 ANQGSEA. This chain uses TRBV29-1 with TRBJ1-5; 7 nucleotides align to TRBD1. This TCR derives from a female donor with multiple sclerosis, enrolled in a pregnancy study. The material sequenced was CD4+ T cells from peripheral blood mononuclear cells, taken in the first trimester of pregnancy. CDR3 protein: CSVGQGHNQPQHF. The CDR3 DNA sequence: TGCAGCGTTGGACAGGGTCACAATCAGCCCCAGCATTTT.